The source of this T cell receptor beta chain is a study of T cell responses to AZD1222 COVID-19 vaccine. Only a few counts were recorded for this clone. Its antigen is not identified. Profiled with immunoSEQ multiplex PCR; TCRdb holds only in-frame clones, not every one. The sample gives about 190,000 clones, over 75% of which show up once; about 6.9% is in the top ten. The CDR3 has 15 residues. Trimming shortened V by 4 bases and J by 2 bases, and 15 bases separated the two germline ends. Germline-derived CDR1 and CDR2 are MDHEN and SYDVKM. General study results and limits: Clonal diversity may have been underestimated, and the donors were mostly white British, with more females than males.

The source of this sequence is an adult in good health. This material consisted of peripheral blood, taken on day 0 of AZD1222 vaccination. J is TRBJ2-7 and V is TRBV28; TRBD1 is a possible D gene (6 bases). CDR3 loop: CASSSHREGAYEQYF. The CDR3, as DNA: TGTGCCAGCAGTTCCCACAGGGAAGGAGCCTACGAGCAGTACTTC.